Below, one T cell receptor beta chain is given with its context. J gave up 7 bases and V 2 bases, and 4 bases lay outside the gene matches. This CDR3 region has 14 residues. CDR1 is SGDLS, CDR2 YYNGEE, per germline. Cells sorted by CD45RO/CCR7/CD25/CD127/CD95/CD27 comprised CD4+ naive, central memory, regulatory and stem cell-like memory cells. TCRB transcripts that were expressed got sequenced, as all of the isolated RNA had been reverse transcribed. The repertoire was sequenced with immunoSEQ multiplex PCR; TCRdb's copy has only in-frame clones and lacks some. This table holds some 900,000 clones, around a sixth found once. This record comes from a study of beta chain features in type 1 diabetes.

The origin of this receptor is a woman between 18 and 29 years old in good health. Material for sequencing was naive CD4+ T cells from blood. The V and J genes are TRBV9 and TRBJ2-1, with TRBD2 matching 9 bases. The CDR3 protein is CASSVRAGGNEQFF. In DNA, the CDR3 is TGTGCCAGCAGCGTTAGAGCGGGAGGTAATGAGCAGTTCTTC.